One and the same sample provided the 5 T cell receptor beta chains below, sequenced in a study of identical twins. TCRdb fed the 5' RACE reads into MiXCR, producing one record per CDR3 protein. In the table there are around 960,000 distinct CDR3 sequences, 9% to 15% of which are singletons. These data are also associated with another study on yellow fever vaccine responses in identical twins.

The source material was PBMCs. These receptors all stem from a woman in her late teens or twenties in good health.

The chain carries TRBV7-9 and TRBJ2-3, with D hard to call. Germline V lookup: CDR1 SEHNR, CDR2 FQNEAQ (reference sequence). V was trimmed by 4 bases and J by 6 bases, leaving 14 bases between them. The CDR3 runs to 14 residues. This CDR3 reads CASSWPDAGDTQYF. CDR3 nucleotide sequence: TGTGCCAGCAGCTGGCCGGACGCCGGGGATACGCAGTATTTT.

This clonotype came up many times. The chain joins TRBV27 to TRBJ2-3; 7 bases align to TRBD2. Looked up from germline, CDR1 is MNHEY and CDR2 is SMNVEV (reference sequence). The length of the CDR3 is 14 residues. Germline trimming cut 3 bases from V and 4 bases from J; bases unmatched to any gene: 4. CDR3 sequence (DNA): TGTGCCAGCAGTTTGGGGGGGGTGCCAGATACGCAGTATTTT. This encodes CASSLGGVPDTQYF.

This chain joins TRBV5-5 and TRBJ1-5; 7 bases agree with TRBD1. Germline V gives CDR1 SGHKS, CDR2 YYEKEE (reference sequence). The CDR3 is 15 amino acids. Trimming cost V 1 base and J 7 bases; bases outside gene matches: 8. CDR3 region: CASSLLDRAGQPQHF. CDR3 bases: TGTGCCAGCAGCTTGCTAGACAGGGCTGGACAGCCCCAGCATTTT.

This clonotype has only a few counts. This chain connects TRBV5-1 to TRBJ2-3, with 14 bases identical to TRBD2. V trimming: 5 bases; J trimming: 5 bases; junction bases outside the gene matches: 7. The CDR3 runs to 16 residues. The germline V gene has CDR1 SGHRS and CDR2 YFSETQ. Here the CDR3 reads CASRSTSGGAGDTQYF. The CDR3 region has the DNA TGCGCCAGCAGGTCGACTAGCGGGGGGGCAGGAGATACGCAGTATTTT.

The J gene is TRBJ2-1, the V gene TRBV20-1; D is ambiguous. Looked up from germline, CDR1 is DFQATT and CDR2 is SNEGSKA (reference sequence). This CDR3 has 11 residues. Trimming took off 2 bases at V and 10 bases at J, with 9 bases between the two ends. The CDR3 loop is CSARPSVEQFF. DNA of the CDR3: TGCAGTGCTAGACCCAGCGTCGAGCAGTTCTTC.